The 8 T cell receptor beta chains presented below share a single source sample, sequenced in a study of blood T cell repertoires in COVID-19. The table came from immunoSEQ multiplex PCR; TCRdb's copy has only in-frame clones and leaves some out. The repertoire has 300,000 to 350,000 clones, roughly 90% of them found once; the top ten carry under 3.5%. Material for sequencing was peripheral blood. The receptors were sampled from a woman in her twenties or thirties with COVID-19, enrolled during active disease.

This clone was recorded only once. The chain recombines TRBV27 with TRBJ2-1; 7 bases are a match to TRBD2. V shed 2 bases and J 7 bases; nucleotides not matched to a gene: 2. The germline V gene has CDR1 MNHEY and CDR2 SMNVEV (reference sequence). The CDR3 has 13 residues. DNA of the CDR3: TGTGCCAGCAGTTTAGGGACTAAGAATGAGCAGTTCTTC. Protein: CASSLGTKNEQFF.

This clone showed up just a few times. The chain couples TRBV27 to TRBJ1-1; 9 bases fit TRBD1. CDR1 is MNHEY and CDR2 is SMNVEV in the germline V gene (reference sequence). V shed 6 bases and J 5 bases; nucleotides not matched to a gene: 7. This CDR3 contains 14 residues. CDR3 sequence reads: CASRFRDRVTEAFF. CDR3 DNA sequence: TGTGCCAGCAGATTCCGGGACAGGGTTACTGAAGCTTTCTTT.

This chain joins TRBV5-1 and TRBJ1-5; 9 positions agree with TRBD1. The CDR3 length is 13 residues. With 4 bases clipped from V and 7 bases from J, the junction kept 3 bases outside the gene matches. CDR1 and CDR2 (germline): SGHRS, YFSETQ. The CDR3 region is CASSQTGGQPQHF. DNA for the CDR3: TGCGCCAGCAGCCAGACAGGGGGGCAGCCCCAGCATTTT.

The V gene is TRBV18, the J gene TRBJ1-1; 7 bases line up with TRBD1. This CDR3 has 12 residues. With V trimmed by 3 bases and J by 6 bases, 1 base remained unmatched. Per the germline V gene, CDR1 is KGHSH and CDR2 is LQKENI. The CDR3, as DNA: TGTGCCAGCTCACCGACAGGGCCTGAAGCTTTCTTT. Translated: CASSPTGPEAFF.

This chain joins TRBV19 and TRBJ1-1; 11 bases map to TRBD1. Germline loops: CDR1 LNHDA, CDR2 SQIVND (reference sequence). The CDR3 runs 15 residues. J lost 5 bases, V lost 3 bases, and 5 bases had no gene match. The CDR3 region has the DNA TGTGCCAGTAGTATGGGGACAGGGGGGTTTACTGAAGCTTTCTTT. This encodes CASSMGTGGFTEAFF.

The V call is TRBV20-1, the J call TRBJ1-1; D is undetermined. Germline V gene data show CDR1 as DFQATT and CDR2 as SNEGSKA (reference sequence). V was shortened by 5 bases and J by 1 base, with 5 bases between the two germline ends. The CDR3 contains 11 residues. The CDR3 nucleotides are TGCAGTGCTCATTCGAACACTGAAGCTTTCTTT. This gives the protein CSAHSNTEAFF.

The V gene is TRBV5-1, the J gene TRBJ2-2; 8 bases are shared with TRBD1. Germline CDR1 and CDR2: SGHRS and YFSETQ. The CDR3 is made up of 15 amino acids. Germline trimming cut 4 bases from V and 2 bases from J; bases unmatched to any gene: 4. CDR3 DNA sequence: TGCGCCAGCAGCCCGGGACAGGAAAACACCGGGGAGCTGTTTTTT. Its translation is CASSPGQENTGELFF. Full variable domain (rest looked up from reference TRBV5-1 and TRBJ2-2): KAGVTQTPRYLIKTRGQQVTLSCSPISGHRSVSWYQQTPGQGLQFLFEYFSETQRNKGNFPGRFSGRQFSNSRSEMNVSTLELGDSALYLCASSPGQENTGELFFGEGSRLTVL.

The V and J genes are TRBV5-1 and TRBJ1-1; perhaps TRBD1 as D (6 bases). Germline V gene data show CDR1 as SGHRS and CDR2 as YFSETQ. Deletions cut 1 base from V and 7 bases from J, with 17 bases between. This CDR3 contains 15 residues. The CDR3 here is CASSLFSLEGVEAFF. CDR3 nucleotide sequence: TGCGCCAGCAGCTTGTTTAGTCTCGAGGGGGTTGAAGCTTTCTTT. Variable domain in full (rest from reference TRBV5-1 and TRBJ1-1): KAGVTQTPRYLIKTRGQQVTLSCSPISGHRSVSWYQQTPGQGLQFLFEYFSETQRNKGNFPGRFSGRQFSNSRSEMNVSTLELGDSALYLCASSLFSLEGVEAFFGQGTRLTVV.